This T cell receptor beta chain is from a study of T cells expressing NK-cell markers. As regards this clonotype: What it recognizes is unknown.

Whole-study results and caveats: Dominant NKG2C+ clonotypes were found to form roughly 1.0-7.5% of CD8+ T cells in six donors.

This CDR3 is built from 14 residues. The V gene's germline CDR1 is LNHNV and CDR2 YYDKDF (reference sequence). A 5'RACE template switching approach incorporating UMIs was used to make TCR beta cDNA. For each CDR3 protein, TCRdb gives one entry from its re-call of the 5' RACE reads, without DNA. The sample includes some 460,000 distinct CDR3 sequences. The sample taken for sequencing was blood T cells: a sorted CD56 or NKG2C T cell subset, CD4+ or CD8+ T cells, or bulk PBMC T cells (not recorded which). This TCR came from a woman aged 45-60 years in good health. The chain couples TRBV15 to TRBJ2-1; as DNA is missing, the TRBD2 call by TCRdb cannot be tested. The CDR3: CATSTGLAYNEQFF.